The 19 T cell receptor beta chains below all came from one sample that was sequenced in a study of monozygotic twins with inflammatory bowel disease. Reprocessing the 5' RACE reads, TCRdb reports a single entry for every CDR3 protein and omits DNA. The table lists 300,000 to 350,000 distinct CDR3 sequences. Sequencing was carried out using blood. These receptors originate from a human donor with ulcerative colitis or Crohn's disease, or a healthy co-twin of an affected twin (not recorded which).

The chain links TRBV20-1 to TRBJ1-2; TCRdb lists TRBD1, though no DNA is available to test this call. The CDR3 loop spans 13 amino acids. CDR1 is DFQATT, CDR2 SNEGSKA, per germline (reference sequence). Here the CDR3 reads CSARETGNYGYTF.

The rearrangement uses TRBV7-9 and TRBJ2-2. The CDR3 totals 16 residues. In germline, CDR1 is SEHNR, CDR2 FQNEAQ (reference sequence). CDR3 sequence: CASSLKRPGNTGELFF.

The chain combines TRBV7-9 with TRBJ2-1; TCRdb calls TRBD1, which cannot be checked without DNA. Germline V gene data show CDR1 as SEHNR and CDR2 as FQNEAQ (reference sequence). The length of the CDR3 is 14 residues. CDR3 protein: CASNRDLRGNEQFF.

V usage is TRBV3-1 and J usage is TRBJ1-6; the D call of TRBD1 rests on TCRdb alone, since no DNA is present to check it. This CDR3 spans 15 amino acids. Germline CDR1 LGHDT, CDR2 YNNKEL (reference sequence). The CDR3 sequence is CASRHRDVLNSPLHF.

Here the CDR3 reads CASSSGPSGAYNEQFF. The chain links TRBV5-4 to TRBJ2-1; TCRdb outputs TRBD2, but without DNA this stays unchecked. Germline V gives CDR1 SGHNT, CDR2 YYREEE (reference sequence). This CDR3 contains 16 residues.

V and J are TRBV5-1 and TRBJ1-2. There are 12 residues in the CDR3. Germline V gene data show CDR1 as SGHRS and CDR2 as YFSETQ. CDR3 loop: CASRRENYGYTF.

The CDR3 spells CSVAETGELFF. This chain connects TRBV29-1 to TRBJ2-2. Germline V gives CDR1 SQVTM, CDR2 ANQGSEA. This CDR3 has 11 amino acids.

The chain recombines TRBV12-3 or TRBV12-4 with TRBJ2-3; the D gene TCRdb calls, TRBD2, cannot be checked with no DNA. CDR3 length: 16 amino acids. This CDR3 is CASSSLAGGSTDTQYF.

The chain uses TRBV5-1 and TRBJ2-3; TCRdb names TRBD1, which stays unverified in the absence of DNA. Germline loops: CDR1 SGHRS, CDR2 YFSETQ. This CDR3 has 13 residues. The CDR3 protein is CASSWEVRGTQYF.

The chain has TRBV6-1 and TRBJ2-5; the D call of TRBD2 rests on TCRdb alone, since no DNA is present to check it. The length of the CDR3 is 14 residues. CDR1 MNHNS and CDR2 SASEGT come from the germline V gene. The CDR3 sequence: CASGLSGTQETQYF.

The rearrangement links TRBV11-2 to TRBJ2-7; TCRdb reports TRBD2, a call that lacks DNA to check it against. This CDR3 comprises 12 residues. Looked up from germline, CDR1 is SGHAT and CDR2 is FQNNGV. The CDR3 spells CATSGGENEQYF.

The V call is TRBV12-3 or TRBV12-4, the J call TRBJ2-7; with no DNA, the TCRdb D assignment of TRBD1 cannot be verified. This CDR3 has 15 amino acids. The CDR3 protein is CASSSPDRGTYEQYF.

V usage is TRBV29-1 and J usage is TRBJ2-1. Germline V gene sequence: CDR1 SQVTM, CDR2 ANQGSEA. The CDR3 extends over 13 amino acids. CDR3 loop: CSVGGTTHNEQFF.

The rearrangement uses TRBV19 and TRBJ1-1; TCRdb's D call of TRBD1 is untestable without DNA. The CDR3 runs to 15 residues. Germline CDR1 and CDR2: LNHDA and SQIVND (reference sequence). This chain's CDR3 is CASSPGQGGDTEAFF.

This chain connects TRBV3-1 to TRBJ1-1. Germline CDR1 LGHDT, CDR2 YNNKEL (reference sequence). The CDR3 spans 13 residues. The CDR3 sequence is CASSHLDRPEAFF.

The CDR3 protein is CAWSVVGVSDTEAFF. This chain links TRBV30 with TRBJ1-1. The CDR3 is 15 amino acids. Germline V lookup: CDR1 GTSNPN, CDR2 SVGIG (reference sequence).

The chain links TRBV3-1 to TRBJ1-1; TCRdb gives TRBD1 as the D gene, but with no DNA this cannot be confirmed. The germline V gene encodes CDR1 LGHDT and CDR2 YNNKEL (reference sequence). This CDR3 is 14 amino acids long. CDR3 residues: CASEGARTRTEAFF.

CDR3 loop: CASSCVVEYNSPLHF. V usage is TRBV5-6 and J usage is TRBJ1-6. The CDR3 loop spans 15 amino acids. Germline CDR1 reads SGHDT; CDR2 reads YYEEEE.

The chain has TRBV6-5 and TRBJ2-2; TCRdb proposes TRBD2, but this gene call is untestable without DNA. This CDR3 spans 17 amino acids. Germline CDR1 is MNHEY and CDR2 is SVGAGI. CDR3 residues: CASSSESGLARTGELFF.